The 8 T cell receptor beta chains below were found in one sample sequenced in a study of T cell repertoires in cytomegalovirus infection. In TCRdb, the reads were re-called with MiXCR into one record per CDR3 protein. The data contain some 600,000 distinct CDR3 sequences, 20% to 25% of them singletons. The sequenced sample was CD8+ T cells from PBMCs. All receptors derive from a human donor in good health (CMV status not recorded). Some clones in this sample may be carry-over from other donors' samples.

This clonotype showed up just a few times. The rearrangement links TRBV6-6 to TRBJ1-2, with 8 positions matching TRBD1. CDR1 is MNHNY and CDR2 is SVGAGI in the germline V gene (reference sequence). There are 17 residues in the CDR3. V shed 2 bases and J 5 bases; nucleotides not matched to a gene: 13. The CDR3 loop is CASSYNPQDRAGYGYTF. CDR3 bases: TGTGCCAGCAGTTACAACCCCCAGGACAGGGCTGGGTATGGCTACACCTTC.

At least ten counts were recorded for this clonotype. This chain joins TRBV28 and TRBJ2-1, with D perhaps TRBD1 (5 bases). Trimming stripped 3 bases from V and 5 bases from J, with 14 bases between. The CDR3 contains 15 residues. Germline V gene data show CDR1 as MDHEN and CDR2 as SYDVKM. The CDR3 region has the DNA TGTGCCAGCAGTTTGCAGGGTCGACGTCACAATGAGCAGTTCTTC. Translation gives CASSLQGRRHNEQFF.

This clonotype was detected ten times or more. The CDR3 loop reads CASSLGFLGDQETQYF. In DNA, the CDR3 is TGTGCCAGCAGCTTAGGCTTTCTCGGGGACCAAGAGACCCAGTACTTC. The chain links TRBV7-9 to TRBJ2-5, with D possibly TRBD2 on 5 matching bases. Germline V gene lookup returns CDR1 SEHNR and CDR2 FQNEAQ (reference sequence). Trimming left V 1 base short and J 0 bases short, with 12 bases between. This CDR3 spans 16 amino acids.

This clonotype appeared a few times. The chain is built from TRBV6-2 or TRBV6-3 and TRBJ1-5; D call uncertain. The V gene lost 5 bases and the J gene lost 1 base, with 12 bases spanning the gap. Germline V lookup: CDR1 MNHEY, CDR2 SVGEGT. This CDR3 is 15 amino acids long. The CDR3 sequence is CASSDGLTSNQPQHF. In nucleotides, the CDR3 is TGTGCCAGCAGTGACGGTCTCACGAGCAATCAGCCCCAGCATTTT.

This clonotype was detected many times. This chain uses TRBV6-2 or TRBV6-3 with TRBJ1-1, with 8 bases that match TRBD1. There are 12 residues in the CDR3. CDR1 is MNHEY and CDR2 is SVGEGT in the germline V gene. After removal of 10 bases from V and 4 bases from J, the junction contained 5 bases not matched to a gene. CDR3 residues: CAIWTGSTEAFF. Here the CDR3 DNA reads TGTGCCATTTGGACAGGGAGCACTGAAGCTTTCTTT.

This clonotype has a count of ten or more. The chain couples TRBV6-2 or TRBV6-3 to TRBJ2-1; D is unclear. CDR3 length: 11 amino acids. The V end was cut by 4 bases, the J end by 5 bases, with 3 bases between. Per the germline V gene, CDR1 is MNHEY and CDR2 is SVGEGT. The CDR3 DNA follows: TGTGCCAGCAGTTCCCACAATGAGCAGTTCTTC. It yields the protein CASSSHNEQFF.

The V call is TRBV6-6, the J call TRBJ2-1; 9 nucleotides line up with TRBD2. The CDR3 has 14 amino acids. The germline V gene has CDR1 MNHNY and CDR2 SVGAGI (reference sequence). The trim removed 7 bases at V and 6 bases at J, leaving 7 bases unmatched. The CDR3 is CASISGGLSNEQFF. The CDR3 DNA reads as TGTGCCAGCATTAGCGGGGGCCTTAGCAATGAGCAGTTCTTC.

This clonotype appeared once. This may be a read error, as it is one base from a much larger clone. This chain links TRBV7-2 with TRBJ1-4, with D maybe TRBD1 (5 bases). V lost 3 bases and J lost 2, with 10 bases in between. The germline CDR1 and CDR2 sequences are SGHTA and FQGNSA. The CDR3 length is 15 residues. The CDR3 DNA is TGTGCCAGCAGCTTCAGGGAATATACTAATGAAAAACTGTTTTTT. Translating it yields CASSFREYTNEKLFF.